The clone carrying this T cell receptor (beta chain) has only one observation. The antigen remains unidentified. These data are taken from a study of shared clonotypes between healthy human individuals. About the study: Used for every donor were three CD4 naive, three CD4 memory, two CD8 naive and one CD8 memory plate. Study-level findings and limits: At large depth, rarefaction still showed sorted-subset sequencing to be incomplete. Sampling involved blood alone; tissue repertoires likely differ.

The CDR3 totals 16 residues. Per germline, CDR1 SGHDT and CDR2 YYEEEE. The J segment lost 5 bases and the V segment lost 0 bases, leaving 9 bases of the junction unmatched. The method was immunoSEQ multiplex PCR; TCRdb's version includes in-frame clones alone and lacks a portion of them. The data hold some 2,400,000 clones, with nearly 97% observed a single time. The specimen sequenced was naive CD4+ T cells sorted from blood. Subset meaning: CD45RA+ positively selected. The clonotype originates from a man younger than 30 in good health. The gene calls are TRBV5-6 and TRBJ2-5, with 8 bases lining up with TRBD2. The CDR3 spells CASSLAEGLAWETQYF. Here the CDR3 DNA reads TGTGCCAGCAGCTTGGCCGAAGGACTAGCATGGGAGACCCAGTACTTC.